The clone carrying this T cell receptor (beta chain) was found a few times. Its antigen is as yet unknown. All of the isolated RNA was reverse transcribed, so expressed TCRB transcripts were sequenced. Profiled with immunoSEQ multiplex PCR; TCRdb holds only in-frame clones, not every one. This table has 40,000 to 55,000 clones, roughly 48% appearing once. This sample was taken from a study of beta chain features in type 1 diabetes. Broader study findings: The study found moderately but significantly shorter TCRB CDR3s in all four CD4+ subsets of Type 1 diabetes patients.

The CDR3 contains 14 residues. Germline lookup yields CDR1 MDHEN and CDR2 SYDVKM. J lost 3 bases, V lost 5 bases, and 4 bases had no gene match. The sample was stem cell memory CD4+ T cells from blood. V and J are TRBV28 and TRBJ2-3; 8 bases are a match to TRBD2. This clonotype originated in a man younger than 45 with type 1 diabetes. CDR3 coding DNA: TGTGCCAGCAGTGTCGGGAGGGCAACAGATACGCAGTATTTT. This sequence encodes CASSVGRATDTQYF. The full variable domain, in which reference TRBV28 and TRBJ2-3 provide the parts outside the CDR3, is DVKVTQSSRYLVKRTGEKVFLECVQDMDHENMFWYRQDPGLGLRLIYFSYDVKMKEKGDIPEGYSVSREKKERFSLILESASTNQTSMYLCASSVGRATDTQYFGPGTRLTVL.